The 31 T cell receptor beta chains below come from one sample, sequenced in a study of T cells in Graves' hyperthyroidism and ophthalmopathy. TCR beta CDR3 regions were amplified from RNA. The TCR CDR3 was amplified in a first-round RT-PCR using the HTBI primer set. One entry per CDR3 protein results from TCRdb running MiXCR on the multiplex PCR reads. This repertoire shows 550,000 to 600,000 distinct CDR3 sequences, about a sixth found once; its top ten account for 15% to 20%. The sample consisted of blood. These receptors were taken from a young woman with Graves' hyperthyroidism.

This clonotype was seen at least ten times. The rearrangement links TRBV20-1 to TRBJ2-1, with D tentatively TRBD1 (6 bases). In germline, CDR1 is DFQATT, CDR2 SNEGSKA (reference sequence). Trimming left V 3 bases short and J 8 bases short, with 14 bases between. This CDR3 is 13 amino acids long. CDR3 in DNA: TGCAGTGCTAGCCACATGGGGGCCGATGAGCAGTTCTTC. This translates into CSASHMGADEQFF.

This clonotype was counted many times. The chain joins TRBV7-2 to TRBJ2-7; 9 bases are shared with TRBD2. V lost 5 bases to trimming and J lost 7 bases; unmatched junction nucleotides: 9. Germline CDR1 is SGHTA and CDR2 is FQGNSA. CDR3 size: 14 residues. The CDR3 is CASSLAGGDGEQYF. The CDR3 nucleotides read TGTGCCAGCAGCCTGGCGGGAGGGGACGGGGAGCAGTACTTC.

The chain has TRBV5-6 and TRBJ1-1; D is unresolved. This CDR3 spans 12 amino acids. Germline lookup yields CDR1 SGHDT and CDR2 YYEEEE. Trimming cost V 0 bases and J 10 bases, with 10 bases left between them. The CDR3 sequence: CASSLDTERAFF. CDR3 bases: TGTGCCAGCAGCTTGGATACAGAAAGAGCTTTCTTT. Drawing the rest from reference TRBV5-6 and TRBJ1-1, the complete variable domain is DAGVTQSPTHLIKTRGQQVTLRCSPKSGHDTVSWYQQALGQGPQFIFQYYEEEERQRGNFPDRFSGHQFPNYSSELNVNALLLGDSALYLCASSLDTERAFFGQGTRLTVV.

The sample holds a few counts of this clonotype. V and J are TRBV20-1 and TRBJ1-1; tentative D call: TRBD1 (5 bases). This CDR3 is 12 amino acids long. CDR1 DFQATT and CDR2 SNEGSKA come from the germline V gene (reference sequence). The V gene lost 6 bases and the J gene lost 5 bases, with 13 bases spanning the gap. The CDR3 DNA reads as TGCAGTGCACAGGAACCGTCGACTGAAGCTTTCTTT. Encoded protein: CSAQEPSTEAFF.

This clonotype has more than one count but fewer than ten. The V and J genes are TRBV4-3 and TRBJ2-7; D tentatively fits TRBD1 or TRBD2 (5 bases each). Germline V gives CDR1 LGHNA, CDR2 YSLEER. This CDR3 has 16 residues. V was shortened by 0 bases and J by 6 bases, with 18 bases between the two germline ends. This CDR3 reads CASSQETGRSVGEQYF. CDR3 bases: TGCGCCAGCAGCCAAGAGACGGGACGGAGTGTAGGCGAGCAGTACTTC.

The CDR3 region has the DNA TGTGCCACCAGTATCGATAGCAATCAGCCCCAGCATTTT. Residues: CATSIDSNQPQHF. This chain uses TRBV24-1 with TRBJ1-5; D is unresolved. There are 13 residues in the CDR3. Trimming shortened V by 6 bases and J by 0 bases, and 5 bases separated the two germline ends. Germline CDR1 is KGHDR and CDR2 is SFDVKD.

V usage is TRBV24-1 and J usage is TRBJ2-7; D is perhaps TRBD2 (6 bases). The CDR3 extends over 14 amino acids. Trimming cost V 7 bases and J 5 bases, with 17 bases left between them. Germline CDR1 is KGHDR and CDR2 is SFDVKD. CDR3 loop: CATSGGGSSDEQYF. DNA for the CDR3: TGTGCCACCAGCGGGGGAGGTAGTTCCGACGAGCAGTACTTC.

The chain couples TRBV19 to TRBJ2-6, with 8 nucleotides matching TRBD1. This CDR3 contains 16 residues. J gave up 2 bases and V 4 bases, and 4 bases lay outside the gene matches. CDR1 LNHDA and CDR2 SQIVND come from the germline V gene (reference sequence). In DNA form, the CDR3 reads TGTGCCAGTAGTACCCGGACAGGGACTGGGGCCAACGTCCTGACTTTC. Amino acids: CASSTRTGTGANVLTF. The variable domain in full, completed from reference TRBV19 and TRBJ2-6, reads DGGITQSPKYLFRKEGQNVTLSCEQNLNHDAMYWYRQDPGQGLRLIYYSQIVNDFQKGDIAEGYSVSREKKESFPLTVTSAQKNPTAFYLCASSTRTGTGANVLTFGAGSRLTVL.

This clonotype was seen many times. This sequence joins TRBV6-2 or TRBV6-3 and TRBJ2-3; 8 bases map to TRBD2. The V gene's germline CDR1 is MNHEY and CDR2 SVGEGT. The CDR3 consists of 17 residues. J was trimmed by 2 bases and V by 2 bases; bases with no gene match: 9. The CDR3 DNA reads TGTGCCAGCAGTTACATCCTCGGCGGGGGGCTCACAGATACGCAGTATTTT. Translation: CASSYILGGGLTDTQYF.

This clonotype was recorded a few times. The rearrangement uses TRBV5-1 and TRBJ2-3; TRBD2 matches 12 bases. Per the germline V gene, CDR1 is SGHRS and CDR2 is YFSETQ. The V gene end was trimmed by 2 bases and the J gene end by 5 bases; junction bases not matched to a gene: 9. This CDR3 contains 17 residues. Here the CDR3 reads CASSFTAGTSGQDTQYF. DNA for the CDR3: TGCGCCAGCAGCTTTACCGCCGGGACTAGCGGGCAAGATACGCAGTATTTT.

This clonotype was counted only a few times. The chain couples TRBV29-1 to TRBJ2-4, with a possible D match to TRBD1 (7 bases). The V and J ends lost 3 bases and 8 bases respectively, with 14 bases between them. Germline lookup yields CDR1 SQVTM and CDR2 ANQGSEA. The CDR3 consists of 13 residues. The CDR3 region has the DNA TGCAGCGTTGAGCCCCAGGGGGAGGACATTCAGTACTTC. Its translation is CSVEPQGEDIQYF.

The V call is TRBV6-2 or TRBV6-3, the J call TRBJ2-1; 7 nucleotides align to TRBD2. The V segment lost 6 bases and the J segment 5 bases; nucleotides outside the gene matches: 10. CDR1 and CDR2 from the germline V gene are MNHEY and SVGEGT. This CDR3 spans 15 amino acids. This chain's CDR3 is CASRSLAEFNNEQFF. The DNA of the CDR3 is TGTGCCAGCAGATCGCTAGCGGAATTCAACAATGAGCAGTTCTTC.

This clonotype came up many times. The CDR3 region has the DNA TGTGCCACCAGTGATTGGGGCAGCTCCTACAATGAGCAGTTCTTC. Translation: CATSDWGSSYNEQFF. The chain links TRBV24-1 to TRBJ2-1; the D gene is possibly TRBD1 (5 bases). This CDR3 is 15 amino acids long. The V gene lost 2 bases and the J gene lost 0 bases, with 7 bases spanning the gap. Germline-derived CDR1 and CDR2 are KGHDR and SFDVKD.

This clonotype was found once. The chain couples TRBV4-1 to TRBJ2-7; D is possibly TRBD2 (5 bases). The CDR3 has 17 residues. Germline loops: CDR1 MGHRA, CDR2 YSYEKL. Trimming took 1 base from V and 0 from J, leaving 16 bases between them. The CDR3 nucleotides are TGCGCCAGCAGCCAAGGGCTGACTAACCTTCGCTCCTACGAGCAGTACTTC. Translation gives CASSQGLTNLRSYEQYF.

This clonotype has ten or more counts. CDR3 loop: CASSLAGVGQPQHF. The CDR3 DNA sequence: TGCGCCAGCAGCTTGGCTGGGGTTGGTCAGCCCCAGCATTTT. The genes are TRBV5-1 and TRBJ1-5, with no clear D. The CDR3 totals 14 residues. V was pared by 0 bases and J by 6 bases, with 10 bases between. CDR1 SGHRS and CDR2 YFSETQ come from the germline V gene. Complete variable domain (other parts from reference TRBV5-1 and TRBJ1-5): KAGVTQTPRYLIKTRGQQVTLSCSPISGHRSVSWYQQTPGQGLQFLFEYFSETQRNKGNFPGRFSGRQFSNSRSEMNVSTLELGDSALYLCASSLAGVGQPQHFGDGTRLSIL.

This clonotype was observed many times. This sequence joins TRBV12-3 or TRBV12-4 and TRBJ2-7, with 7 bases identical to TRBD1. This CDR3 spans 14 amino acids. Trimming took 5 bases from V and 1 from J; bases not matched to a gene: 5. CDR3 amino acids: CASSVGQTSYEQYF. In DNA, the CDR3 is TGTGCCAGCAGTGTGGGACAGACGTCCTACGAGCAGTACTTC.

In this sample, this clonotype turned up many times. The chain couples TRBV20-1 to TRBJ2-7; TRBD2 matches 12 bases. The CDR3 is made up of 14 amino acids. V dropped 3 bases and J dropped 7; count of bases not matched to a gene: 7. Per germline, CDR1 DFQATT and CDR2 SNEGSKA (reference sequence). The CDR3 coding sequence is TGCAGTGCTAGCCGACTAGCGGGAGTTGGGGAGCAGTACTTC. This encodes CSASRLAGVGEQYF.

With regard to this clonotype: One junction end disagrees with the germline gene, perhaps due to a read error. The chain employs TRBV12-3 or TRBV12-4 and TRBJ2-1; 10 bases line up with TRBD2. This CDR3 spans 14 amino acids. This CDR3 is CASSLLLAGDAPNF. The CDR3, as DNA: TGTGCCAGCAGTTTACTGCTAGCGGGAGATGCCCCGAACTTC.

This clonotype was observed at least ten times. The V call is TRBV20-1, the J call TRBJ2-1; possible D gene TRBD2, 7 bases. The CDR3 is 12 residues long. V lost 4 bases to trimming and J lost 8 bases, with 12 bases between them. Germline values: CDR1 DFQATT, CDR2 SNEGSKA (reference sequence). The CDR3 DNA is TGCAGTGCTAAAAGGGGGGGCGATGAGCAGTTCTTC. As protein: CSAKRGGDEQFF.

This clonotype was seen more than once but under ten times. The chain uses TRBV6-2 or TRBV6-3 and TRBJ2-5, with D uncertain. Looked up from germline, CDR1 is MNHEY and CDR2 is SVGEGT. The V end lost 2 bases, the J end lost 2 bases, and 9 bases lay between the germline ends. CDR3 length equals 14 residues. In DNA, the CDR3 is TGTGCCAGCAGTTACATCGTAGGTCAAGAGACCCAGTACTTC. It translates to CASSYIVGQETQYF.

This clonotype has only a few counts. The CDR3 sequence is CASSYSKILTQYF. The CDR3 nucleotides are TGTGCCAGCAGTTACTCGAAGATTTTGACCCAGTACTTC. This chain uses TRBV6-2 or TRBV6-3 with TRBJ2-5; the D is unclear. Per germline, CDR1 MNHEY and CDR2 SVGEGT. This CDR3 has 13 amino acids. The ends were cut back, 0 bases at V and 7 bases at J, with 9 bases in the middle.

The CDR3 sequence: CAIRDTGDGETQYF. CDR3 coding DNA: TGTGCCATCAGAGACACAGGGGACGGGGAGACCCAGTACTTC. J is TRBJ2-5 and V is TRBV10-3; 7 positions agree with TRBD1. The length of the CDR3 is 14 residues. CDR1 is ENHRY and CDR2 is SYGVKD in the germline V gene. Trimming took 6 bases from V and 5 from J; bases not matched to a gene: 9.

V and J are TRBV3-1 and TRBJ2-5; 9 nucleotides agree with TRBD2. CDR3 length equals 16 residues. The V gene end was trimmed by 5 bases and the J gene end by 7 bases; junction bases not matched to a gene: 14. Germline V CDR1 and CDR2: LGHDT, YNNKEL (reference sequence). The CDR3 DNA sequence: TGTGCCAGCAGCGGAACCGGGAGCGGGGGGATCGGGACCCAGTACTTC. Translation: CASSGTGSGGIGTQYF.

This clonotype was detected only a few times. The genes are TRBV19 and TRBJ2-2; D uncertain. Germline lookup yields CDR1 LNHDA and CDR2 SQIVND (reference sequence). CDR3 length: 11 residues. The V end lost 9 bases, the J end lost 8 bases, and 10 bases lay between the germline ends. The CDR3 sequence is CASRYRGELFF. CDR3 nucleotides: TGTGCCAGCCGGTACCGTGGGGAGCTGTTTTTT.

This clonotype was detected ten times or more. The V call is TRBV6-1, the J call TRBJ2-7; tentative D call: TRBD1 (5 bases). Trimming pared 5 bases from V and 3 bases from J, leaving 14 bases between. CDR3 length: 14 amino acids. Germline-derived CDR1 and CDR2 are MNHNS and SASEGT. The CDR3 DNA is TGTGCCAGCAGTCCCGACAGTCCCAACTACGAGCAGTACTTC. Translation gives CASSPDSPNYEQYF.

The rearrangement uses TRBV5-1 and TRBJ2-2; TRBD1 is a possible D gene (6 bases). Deletions cut 3 bases from V and 3 bases from J, with 12 bases between. The germline gives CDR1 SGHRS, CDR2 YFSETQ. CDR3 length: 15 residues. The CDR3 DNA reads TGCGCCAGCAGCTCAGGGGTCATCGACACCGGGGAGCTGTTTTTT. This gives the protein CASSSGVIDTGELFF. Full variable domain (outside the CDR3, taken from reference TRBV5-1 and TRBJ2-2): KAGVTQTPRYLIKTRGQQVTLSCSPISGHRSVSWYQQTPGQGLQFLFEYFSETQRNKGNFPGRFSGRQFSNSRSEMNVSTLELGDSALYLCASSSGVIDTGELFFGEGSRLTVL.

This clonotype appeared many times. The genes are TRBV20-1 and TRBJ2-5, with 7 nucleotides matching TRBD1. Germline V gene sequence: CDR1 DFQATT, CDR2 SNEGSKA (reference sequence). V shed 5 bases and J 5 bases; nucleotides not matched to a gene: 8. The CDR3 totals 13 residues. DNA of the CDR3: TGCAGTGCTTCGGGACAGTATAGGGAGACCCAGTACTTC. This encodes CSASGQYRETQYF.

This clonotype was seen only a few times. The J gene is TRBJ2-7, the V gene TRBV6-1; the D is unclear. The CDR3 extends over 15 amino acids. Trimming took 2 bases from V and 0 from J, leaving 11 bases between them. Germline CDR1 MNHNS, CDR2 SASEGT. The CDR3 spells CASSERPENSYEQYF. CDR3 DNA sequence: TGTGCCAGCAGTGAAAGGCCGGAAAACTCCTACGAGCAGTACTTC.

This CDR3 reads CASSQEPSGGSYEQYF. For the CDR3, the DNA is TGTGCCAGCAGCCAAGAACCGAGCGGGGGCTCCTACGAGCAGTACTTC. This chain connects TRBV3-1 to TRBJ2-7, with 8 bases fitting TRBD2. V gave up 0 bases and J gave up 0 bases; unmatched junction bases: 4. Germline CDR1 is LGHDT and CDR2 is YNNKEL (reference sequence). The CDR3 spans 16 residues.

This clonotype was detected many times. V usage is TRBV6-2 or TRBV6-3 and J usage is TRBJ1-1; TRBD1 aligns across 10 bases. This CDR3 has 13 amino acids. Losses at the gene ends were 6 bases for V and 5 bases for J; bases not matched to a gene: 3. Looked up from germline, CDR1 is MNHEY and CDR2 is SVGEGT. The CDR3 protein is CASSRDRGTEAFF. As DNA, the CDR3 is TGTGCCAGCAGCCGGGACAGGGGTACTGAAGCTTTCTTT.

The chain employs TRBV12-3 or TRBV12-4 and TRBJ1-4; D might be TRBD1 (5 bases). V was shortened by 5 bases and J by 4 bases, with 11 bases between the two germline ends. The CDR3 consists of 14 residues. The CDR3 sequence: CASSPTASNEKLFF. The CDR3 DNA follows: TGTGCCAGCAGTCCGACAGCCAGTAATGAAAAACTGTTTTTT.